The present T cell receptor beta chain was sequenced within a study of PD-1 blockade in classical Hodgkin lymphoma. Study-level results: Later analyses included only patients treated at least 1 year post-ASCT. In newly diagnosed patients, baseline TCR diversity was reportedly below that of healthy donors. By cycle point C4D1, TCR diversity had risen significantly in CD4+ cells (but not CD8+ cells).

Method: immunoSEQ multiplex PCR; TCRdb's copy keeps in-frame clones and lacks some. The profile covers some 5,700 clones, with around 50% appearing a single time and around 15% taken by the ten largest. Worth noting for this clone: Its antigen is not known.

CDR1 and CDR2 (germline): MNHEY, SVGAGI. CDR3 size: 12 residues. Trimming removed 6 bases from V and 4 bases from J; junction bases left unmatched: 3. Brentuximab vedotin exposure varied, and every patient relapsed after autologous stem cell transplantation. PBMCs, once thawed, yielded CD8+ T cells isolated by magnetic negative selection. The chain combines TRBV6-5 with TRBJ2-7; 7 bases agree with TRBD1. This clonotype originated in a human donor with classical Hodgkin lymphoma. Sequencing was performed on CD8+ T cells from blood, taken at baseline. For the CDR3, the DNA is TGTGCCAGCAGCGAGACAGGGTACGAGCAGTACTTC. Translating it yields CASSETGYEQYF.